Below, 24 T cell receptor beta chains from the same sample are listed, as sequenced in a study of shared clonotypes between healthy human individuals. Measured with immunoSEQ multiplex PCR; TCRdb has only the in-frame clones, and not every one. The sample consists of fewer than 3 million clones, around 90% of them appearing once. Sequencing input: naive CD4+ T cells from PBMCs. Subset specified: CD45RA+ positively selected. Receptors were obtained from a man between 18 and 35 years old in good health. Some clones in this sample may be carry-over from other donors' samples.

The V and J genes are TRBV10-3 and TRBJ2-1; TRBD2 aligns across 10 bases. The CDR3 is 17 amino acids. Germline V gene sequence: CDR1 ENHRY, CDR2 SYGVKD. J was trimmed by 10 bases and V by 8 bases; bases with no gene match: 20. CDR3 nucleotide sequence: TGTGCCATCTATACACCCGGTCTAGCGGGAGTGGCCCGGGAGCAGTTCTTC. Residues: CAIYTPGLAGVAREQFF.

The chain carries TRBV6-1 and TRBJ1-5, with no clear D. Germline-derived CDR1 and CDR2 are MNHNS and SASEGT. The CDR3 loop spans 11 amino acids. Between the trimmed V and J ends, which lost 7 bases and 3 bases, there was a span of 4 bases. This chain's CDR3 is CASTNNQPQHF. In DNA form, the CDR3 reads TGTGCCAGCACCAACAATCAGCCCCAGCATTTT.

As regards this clone: Other DNA sequences in the sample encode the same CDR3. J is TRBJ2-5 and V is TRBV18; 8 bases line up with TRBD1. Germline CDR1 reads KGHSH; CDR2 reads LQKENI. The ends lost 3 bases at V and 1 base at J; junction bases unmatched: 1. The CDR3 sequence is 14 residues long. The CDR3: CASSPGTGQETQYF. The CDR3 coding sequence is TGTGCCAGCTCACCTGGGACAGGCCAAGAGACCCAGTACTTC.

The rearrangement links TRBV12-5 to TRBJ1-5; D not certain. V was shortened by 4 bases and J by 6 bases, with 16 bases between the two germline ends. Germline CDR1 reads LGHNT; CDR2 reads FRNRAP. CDR3 length: 15 amino acids. The CDR3 is CASGSRPREGQPQHF. For the CDR3, the DNA is TGTGCTAGTGGTTCACGACCAAGGGAGGGTCAGCCCCAGCATTTT.

This clone has more than one count but fewer than ten. The chain employs TRBV6-1 and TRBJ2-2; possibly TRBD2 for D (7 bases). In germline, CDR1 is MNHNS, CDR2 SASEGT. Between the trimmed V and J ends, which lost 8 bases and 0 bases, there was a span of 10 bases. There are 14 residues in the CDR3. DNA for the CDR3: TGTGCCAGCCGCGGGGGCCCGAACACCGGGGAGCTGTTTTTT. Translated, it gives CASRGGPNTGELFF.

V usage is TRBV6-1 and J usage is TRBJ1-1; TRBD1 might be the D (5 bases). This CDR3 is built from 13 residues. Trimming took off 6 bases at V and 2 bases at J, with 10 bases between the two ends. Germline V gene sequence: CDR1 MNHNS, CDR2 SASEGT. The CDR3 loop is CASRRGPNTEAFF. In DNA form, the CDR3 reads TGTGCCAGCAGGAGGGGACCTAACACTGAAGCTTTCTTT.

The genes are TRBV18 and TRBJ2-5; TRBD1 aligns across 12 bases. Germline assignment: CDR1 KGHSH and CDR2 LQKENI. The CDR3 is 15 amino acids. Trimming removed 4 bases from V and 5 bases from J; junction bases left unmatched: 5. DNA of the CDR3: TGTGCCAGCTCACAGGGACAGGGGGCTTTGGAGACCCAGTACTTC. This translates into CASSQGQGALETQYF.

The genes are TRBV2 and TRBJ1-2; D not resolved. The V end lost 2 bases, the J end lost 6 bases, and 16 bases lay between the germline ends. The CDR3 is made up of 15 amino acids. Germline loops: CDR1 SNHLY, CDR2 FYNNEI. The CDR3 sequence is CASSEYRTNWDGYTF. CDR3 bases: TGTGCCAGCAGTGAATATAGGACGAATTGGGATGGCTACACCTTC.

The CDR3 is CASSETKLAESYEQYF. The CDR3, as DNA: TGTGCCAGTAGTGAAACCAAACTAGCGGAGTCCTACGAGCAGTACTTC. This chain uses TRBV19 with TRBJ2-7, with TRBD2 matching over 8 bases. Germline CDR1 LNHDA, CDR2 SQIVND (reference sequence). Trimming removed 5 bases from V and 1 base from J; junction bases left unmatched: 10. The length of the CDR3 is 16 residues.

The CDR3 sequence is CASRSTYNEQFF. The CDR3 bases are TGCGCCAGCAGGTCGACCTACAATGAGCAGTTCTTC. The chain carries TRBV5-1 and TRBJ2-1, with D uncertain. The CDR3 consists of 12 residues. Germline V CDR1 and CDR2: SGHRS, YFSETQ. V lost 5 bases and J 2 bases, leaving 5 bases between the germline ends.

This sequence joins TRBV18 and TRBJ1-5; 10 bases fit TRBD1. The CDR3 runs 18 residues. V shed 2 bases and J 9 bases; nucleotides not matched to a gene: 16. Germline V gene lookup returns CDR1 KGHSH and CDR2 LQKENI. The DNA for the CDR3 is TGTGCCAGCTCACCAAATCCCGGGACAGGGGCCCTCCTAGGGCCCCAGCATTTT. Protein sequence: CASSPNPGTGALLGPQHF. Drawing the rest from reference TRBV18 and TRBJ1-5, the complete variable domain is NAGVMQNPRHLVRRRGQEARLRCSPMKGHSHVYWYRQLPEEGLKFMVYLQKENIIDESGMPKERFSAEFPKEGPSILRIQQVVRGDSAAYFCASSPNPGTGALLGPQHFGDGTRLSIL.

This chain connects TRBV29-1 to TRBJ2-1; TRBD2 matches 12 bases. The V gene's germline CDR1 is SQVTM and CDR2 ANQGSEA. V lost 6 bases, J lost 6 bases, and 3 bases stayed unmatched. The CDR3 is 13 residues long. The DNA of the CDR3 is TGCAGCGTGGGGACTAGCGGGTTCAATGAGCAGTTCTTC. It is translated as CSVGTSGFNEQFF.

The gene calls are TRBV4-1 and TRBJ2-5, with D perhaps given as TRBD1 or TRBD2 (5 bases each). V lost 4 bases, J lost 2 bases, and 11 bases lay in between. Germline loops: CDR1 MGHRA, CDR2 YSYEKL. The CDR3 runs to 14 residues. Here the CDR3 reads CASSRWGMQETQYF. The DNA for the CDR3 is TGCGCCAGCAGCCGTTGGGGGATGCAAGAGACCCAGTACTTC.

As regards this clone: This may arise from a read error, as a much more abundant clone is one base away. The rearrangement uses TRBV11-3 and TRBJ1-1; D may be TRBD1 (5 bases). This CDR3 is built from 12 residues. V lost 5 bases to trimming and J lost 1 base, with 5 bases between them. Germline loops: CDR1 SGHNT, CDR2 YENEEA. CDR3 sequence: CASSQGNTEAFF. In DNA form, the CDR3 reads TGTGCCAGCAGCCAGGGGAACACTGAAGCTTTCTTT.

As to this clone: The same CDR3 arises from other DNA sequences in this sample as well. The rearrangement uses TRBV2 and TRBJ2-7; TRBD1 aligns across 8 bases. The CDR3 runs 14 residues. CDR1 is SNHLY and CDR2 is FYNNEI in the germline V gene. The V and J ends lost 8 bases and 4 bases, in that order; junction bases with no gene match: 10. This CDR3 is CASSTQGAGYEQYF. For the CDR3, the DNA is TGTGCCAGCTCAACCCAGGGGGCAGGTTACGAGCAGTACTTC.

This rearrangement joins TRBV4-2 to TRBJ2-1, with 11 bases lining up with TRBD2. CDR3 length: 16 residues. V was clipped by 5 bases and J by 9 bases; unmatched bases: 12. Germline CDR1 reads LGHNA; CDR2 reads YNFKEQ. CDR3 nucleotides: TGTGCCAGCAGCGGACATACTAGCGGGAGTTCGGGTGAGCAGTTCTTC. It codes for CASSGHTSGSSGEQFF.

CDR3 amino acids: CSVGRDLGEEQFF. The CDR3 nucleotides are TGCAGCGTTGGAAGAGACCTAGGGGAGGAGCAGTTCTTC. The chain links TRBV29-1 to TRBJ2-1; D could derive from TRBD1 or TRBD2 (5 bases each). The CDR3 spans 13 residues. Trimming removed 4 bases at V and 10 bases at J, with 17 bases between. The germline V gene encodes CDR1 SQVTM and CDR2 ANQGSEA.

This chain links TRBV6-1 with TRBJ2-7; 11 bases match TRBD2. V lost 3 bases to trimming and J lost 4 bases; unmatched junction nucleotides: 8. Germline lookup yields CDR1 MNHNS and CDR2 SASEGT. The CDR3 extends over 16 amino acids. This CDR3 is CASSDPRLAGPYEQYF. Here the CDR3 DNA reads TGTGCCAGCAGTGACCCAAGACTAGCGGGACCATACGAGCAGTACTTC.

This clone is a singleton in its sample. The rearrangement joins TRBV7-3 to TRBJ2-1; 10 nucleotides match TRBD2. V dropped 5 bases and J dropped 6; count of bases not matched to a gene: 10. The CDR3 runs to 16 residues. Germline assignment: CDR1 SGHTA and CDR2 FQGTGA. CDR3 loop: CASSLGEGLAVNEQFF. The DNA for the CDR3 is TGTGCCAGCAGCCTAGGCGAAGGACTAGCGGTCAATGAGCAGTTCTTC.

This chain joins TRBV30 and TRBJ2-3, with 11 nucleotides matching TRBD2. Germline CDR1 is GTSNPN and CDR2 is SVGIG (reference sequence). Trimming removed 2 bases from V and 2 bases from J; junction bases left unmatched: 6. This CDR3 is 16 amino acids long. CDR3 nucleotide sequence: TGTGCCTGGAGTAAGGCTAGCGGGAGGAACACAGATACGCAGTATTTT. This translates into CAWSKASGRNTDTQYF.

V is TRBV10-1 and J is TRBJ2-5; possibly TRBD1 for D (6 bases). Germline loops: CDR1 WNHNN, CDR2 SYGVQD (reference sequence). Between the trimmed V and J ends, which lost 4 bases and 4 bases, there was a span of 13 bases. The CDR3 is made up of 14 amino acids. CDR3 nucleotides: TGCGCCAGCAGTGGAACAGGGTCTCGAGAGACCCAGTACTTC. Protein: CASSGTGSRETQYF.

This clone was seen more than once but under ten times. The chain joins TRBV18 to TRBJ2-7; weak D call: TRBD2 (5 bases). The V and J ends lost 3 bases and 2 bases respectively, with 17 bases between them. Germline CDR1 reads KGHSH; CDR2 reads LQKENI. CDR3 length: 16 amino acids. The CDR3 loop reads CASSPPISGETYEQYF. The CDR3 DNA is TGTGCCAGCTCACCCCCTATCAGCGGAGAGACCTACGAGCAGTACTTC. The complete variable domain, with remaining parts taken from reference TRBV18 and TRBJ2-7, reads NAGVMQNPRHLVRRRGQEARLRCSPMKGHSHVYWYRQLPEEGLKFMVYLQKENIIDESGMPKERFSAEFPKEGPSILRIQQVVRGDSAAYFCASSPPISGETYEQYFGPGTRLTVT.

The rearrangement uses TRBV9 and TRBJ2-1; D perhaps matches TRBD2 (7 bases). V lost 6 bases and J lost 3, with 16 bases in between. CDR3 size: 15 residues. The V gene's germline CDR1 is SGDLS and CDR2 YYNGEE. The CDR3 DNA reads as TGTGCCAGCACTCCCGAGGGGGGGGGCTACAATGAGCAGTTCTTC. It is translated as CASTPEGGGYNEQFF.

The V gene is TRBV5-1, the J gene TRBJ2-3, with D uncertain. The CDR3 has 16 amino acids. Germline V lookup: CDR1 SGHRS, CDR2 YFSETQ. V was cut by 4 bases and J by 2 bases, with 17 bases left in between. This chain's CDR3 is CASSTRQKPNTDTQYF. The CDR3 DNA sequence: TGCGCCAGCAGCACCCGGCAGAAGCCTAACACAGATACGCAGTATTTT.